One sample yielded the 30 T cell receptor beta chains listed below, sequenced in a study of blood T cell repertoires in COVID-19. The method was immunoSEQ multiplex PCR; TCRdb's version includes in-frame clones alone and lacks a portion of them. The sample lists some 64,000 clones, about 80% occurring once. The material sequenced was peripheral blood. The receptors shown here come from a man older than 75 with active or convalescent COVID-19.

In this sample, this clone turned up once. V is TRBV2 and J is TRBJ2-7; no clear D gene. Germline assignment: CDR1 SNHLY and CDR2 FYNNEI. There are 13 residues in the CDR3. The V end was cut by 6 bases, the J end by 2 bases, with 11 bases between. The CDR3 sequence: CASRDRTAYEQYF. The CDR3 nucleotides read TGTGCCAGCAGGGATAGAACAGCCTACGAGCAGTACTTC.

In nucleotides, the CDR3 is TGTGCCAGCAGCACCGGTGGGAGCTCCTACGAGCAGTACTTC. This codes for CASSTGGSSYEQYF. The chain combines TRBV5-4 with TRBJ2-7; D possibly corresponds to TRBD2 (5 bases). The V and J ends lost 4 bases and 0 bases respectively, with 11 bases between them. This CDR3 contains 14 residues. CDR1 and CDR2 (germline): SGHNT, YYREEE (reference sequence).

This chain links TRBV20-1 with TRBJ2-1; 14 nucleotides align to TRBD2. The trim removed 3 bases at V and 9 bases at J, leaving 7 bases unmatched. The CDR3 is 15 amino acids. Germline V gene sequence: CDR1 DFQATT, CDR2 SNEGSKA (reference sequence). The chain's CDR3 is CSASRGLAGVGEQFF. DNA of the CDR3: TGCAGTGCTAGTCGGGGACTAGCGGGAGTTGGTGAGCAGTTCTTC.

The chain recombines TRBV30 with TRBJ1-4; 8 bases fit TRBD1. This CDR3 spans 15 amino acids. Germline-derived CDR1 and CDR2 are GTSNPN and SVGIG (reference sequence). With V trimmed by 3 bases and J by 5 bases, 8 bases remained unmatched. The CDR3 sequence is CAWSQGQGVNEKLFF. In nucleotides, the CDR3 is TGTGCCTGGAGCCAAGGACAGGGAGTAAATGAAAAACTGTTTTTT.

The rearrangement links TRBV7-9 to TRBJ2-5; tentative D call: TRBD1 (6 bases). The CDR3 sequence is 14 residues long. CDR1 and CDR2 from the germline V gene are SEHNR and FQNEAQ (reference sequence). Trimming removed 5 bases from V and 7 bases from J, with 17 bases in between. Written as DNA, the CDR3 is TGTGCCAGCAGCCTAAACATGGGACACGGGACCCAGTACTTC. Its translation is CASSLNMGHGTQYF.

The CDR3 sequence is CASSRGPPPAGELFF. The CDR3 region has the DNA TGTGCCAGCAGCCGCGGCCCCCCGCCGGCCGGGGAGCTGTTTTTT. The V call is TRBV7-3, the J call TRBJ2-2; D unclear. The CDR3 spans 15 residues. Trimming removed 5 bases from V and 6 bases from J, with 16 bases in between. The germline CDR1 and CDR2 sequences are SGHTA and FQGTGA.

The J gene is TRBJ2-2, the V gene TRBV5-1, with D possibly TRBD2 on 5 matching bases. V was cut by 6 bases and J by 4 bases, with 22 bases left in between. Germline-derived CDR1 and CDR2 are SGHRS and YFSETQ. The length of the CDR3 is 17 residues. In nucleotides, the CDR3 is TGCGCCAGCACCGTTAAACCTACTCCGGGAACCACCGGGGAGCTGTTTTTT. Translation gives CASTVKPTPGTTGELFF.

This chain links TRBV6-4 with TRBJ1-2; maybe TRBD1 (6 bases). The V gene lost 5 bases and the J gene lost 0 bases, with 10 bases spanning the gap. The CDR3 sequence is 14 residues long. Germline V gene lookup returns CDR1 MRHNA and CDR2 SNTAGT. The CDR3 loop reads CASSRDRTNYGYTF. CDR3 DNA: TGTGCCAGCAGTCGCGACAGGACTAACTATGGCTACACCTTC.

The chain employs TRBV7-2 and TRBJ1-2, with D maybe TRBD1 (6 bases). Germline lookup yields CDR1 SGHTA and CDR2 FQGNSA. CDR3 length: 13 residues. V lost 5 bases and J lost 6, with 13 bases in between. CDR3: CASSPSGDNGYTF. CDR3 nucleotides: TGTGCCAGCAGCCCTAGTGGGGACAATGGCTACACCTTC.

This clone was seen once. This chain's CDR3 is CASIFRTGETSDTQYF. The CDR3 nucleotides are TGTGCCAGCATCTTCAGGACAGGGGAAACGTCTGATACGCAGTATTTT. The chain links TRBV2 to TRBJ2-3; 9 bases are shared with TRBD1. With 7 bases clipped from V and 6 bases from J, the junction kept 14 bases outside the gene matches. CDR3 length equals 16 residues. CDR1 and CDR2 from the germline V gene are SNHLY and FYNNEI.

The V and J genes are TRBV28 and TRBJ2-1, with 12 bases aligning to TRBD2. The CDR3 spans 17 residues. Losses at the gene ends were 6 bases for V and 1 base for J; bases not matched to a gene: 7. CDR1 is MDHEN and CDR2 is SYDVKM in the germline V gene. The CDR3 coding sequence is TGTGCCAGCAGAAAGACTAGCGGGAGTTCTTCCTACAATGAGCAGTTCTTC. Protein sequence: CASRKTSGSSSYNEQFF.

In its sample, this clone was seen a few times. The gene calls are TRBV7-2 and TRBJ2-4; D perhaps matches TRBD2 (5 bases). V dropped 3 bases and J dropped 8 bases, with 11 bases sitting between them. The CDR3 is 13 amino acids. CDR1 SGHTA and CDR2 FQGNSA come from the germline V gene. DNA for the CDR3: TGTGCCAGCAGCTTCTTCGGGGAACACATTCAGTACTTC. Amino acid sequence: CASSFFGEHIQYF.

The V gene is TRBV10-3, the J gene TRBJ2-2, with 7 positions matching TRBD1. V gave up 1 base and J gave up 0 bases; unmatched junction bases: 2. CDR1 and CDR2 (germline): ENHRY, SYGVKD. The CDR3 extends over 16 amino acids. CDR3 sequence reads: CAISEFGTANTGELFF. CDR3 DNA: TGTGCCATCAGTGAGTTTGGGACAGCGAACACCGGGGAGCTGTTTTTT.

The rearrangement uses TRBV28 and TRBJ2-4; 8 bases map to TRBD1. Germline V gene sequence: CDR1 MDHEN, CDR2 SYDVKM. The CDR3 has 15 amino acids. V dropped 5 bases and J dropped 7; count of bases not matched to a gene: 10. The CDR3: CASSPRGQGTNIQYF. CDR3 nucleotide sequence: TGTGCCAGCAGTCCTCGTGGACAGGGTACGAACATTCAGTACTTC.

A few counts support this clone. This chain links TRBV5-8 with TRBJ1-2; a weak D match, TRBD1 (6 bases). The V gene lost 2 bases and the J gene lost 5 bases, with 10 bases spanning the gap. From germline, CDR1 is SGHTS and CDR2 YDEGEE. The CDR3 is 13 residues long. DNA of the CDR3: TGTGCCAGCAGCTTACAGGGACCTTATGGCTACACCTTC. Its translation: CASSLQGPYGYTF.

This clone was counted once. The chain carries TRBV2 and TRBJ1-1; 8 bases line up with TRBD1. Trimming removed 9 bases from V and 7 bases from J; junction bases left unmatched: 4. There are 11 residues in the CDR3. Germline V gene sequence: CDR1 SNHLY, CDR2 FYNNEI. For the CDR3, the DNA is TGTGCCAGAGGACAGGGATTTGAAGCTTTCTTT. Encoded protein: CARGQGFEAFF.

The J gene is TRBJ2-3, the V gene TRBV5-1, with 8 bases aligning to TRBD1. Trimming removed 0 bases from V and 5 bases from J; junction bases left unmatched: 5. The CDR3 spans 15 residues. Germline CDR1 reads SGHRS; CDR2 reads YFSETQ. CDR3 DNA: TGCGCCAGCAGCTTGGGTCAGGGGGCTGTAGATACGCAGTATTTT. Translated, it gives CASSLGQGAVDTQYF.

The chain is built from TRBV7-3 and TRBJ2-2, with D uncertain. This CDR3 is built from 12 residues. V lost 2 bases to trimming and J lost 6 bases, with 4 bases between them. Germline V gene lookup returns CDR1 SGHTA and CDR2 FQGTGA. In DNA form, the CDR3 reads TGTGCCAGCAGCTTATTCGCCGGGGAGCTGTTTTTT. Its protein product is CASSLFAGELFF.

The chain couples TRBV16 to TRBJ1-5, with TRBD1 matching 9 bases. Per germline, CDR1 KGHSY and CDR2 FQNENV. The CDR3 is made up of 15 amino acids. Trimming took 2 bases from V and 6 from J; bases not matched to a gene: 5. CDR3 residues: CASSQGTGNGQPQHF. The DNA for the CDR3 is TGTGCCAGCAGCCAAGGGACAGGGAACGGTCAGCCCCAGCATTTT.

The chain links TRBV28 to TRBJ2-3; D is possibly TRBD2 (6 bases). Germline CDR1 and CDR2: MDHEN and SYDVKM. Trimming removed 6 bases from V and 0 bases from J, with 19 bases in between. The CDR3 length is 17 residues. CDR3 sequence: CASSWVGGAASTDTQYF. In DNA form, the CDR3 reads TGTGCCAGCAGCTGGGTCGGGGGAGCAGCTAGCACAGATACGCAGTATTTT.

The chain recombines TRBV11-3 with TRBJ2-3; 9 nucleotides line up with TRBD2. Germline values: CDR1 SGHNT, CDR2 YENEEA. The V gene end was trimmed by 5 bases and the J gene end by 5 bases; junction bases not matched to a gene: 5. The CDR3 is 14 amino acids. CDR3 loop: CASSRGGGGDTQYF. The CDR3 DNA is TGTGCCAGCAGCCGCGGGGGGGGAGGAGATACGCAGTATTTT. Supplemented by reference TRBV11-3 and TRBJ2-3, the full variable domain reads EAGVVQSPRYKIIEKKQPVAFWCNPISGHNTLYWYLQNLGQGPELLIRYENEEAVDDSQLPKDRFSAERLKGVDSTLKIQPAELGDSAVYLCASSRGGGGDTQYFGPGTRLTVL.

This clone appeared a few times. V gene TRBV29-1 combines with J gene TRBJ2-7; the match to TRBD1 covers 8 bases. CDR1 and CDR2 from the germline V gene are SQVTM and ANQGSEA. The trim removed 5 bases at V and 6 bases at J, leaving 9 bases unmatched. This CDR3 has 13 residues. The CDR3 region has the DNA TGCAGCGTTTCCGGACAGGGAAATTTCGAGCAGTACTTC. Protein product: CSVSGQGNFEQYF.

In nucleotides, the CDR3 is TGTGCCAGCTTTGGGGCCGGCTATGGCTACACCTTC. Its translation is CASFGAGYGYTF. V and J are TRBV6-5 and TRBJ1-2; D perhaps matches TRBD1 (5 bases). The CDR3 covers 12 residues. Trimming pared 8 bases from V and 4 bases from J, leaving 11 bases between. Germline assignment: CDR1 MNHEY and CDR2 SVGAGI.

J is TRBJ1-5 and V is TRBV28; 9 bases are shared with TRBD1. The V gene end was trimmed by 2 bases and the J gene end by 6 bases; junction bases not matched to a gene: 5. Germline assignment: CDR1 MDHEN and CDR2 SYDVKM. The CDR3 covers 15 residues. The CDR3 nucleotides read TGTGCCAGCAGTTTAGGGACAGGGCGCGGTCAGCCCCAGCATTTT. It codes for CASSLGTGRGQPQHF. Looking up the rest from reference TRBV28 and TRBJ1-5 gives the full variable domain: DVKVTQSSRYLVKRTGEKVFLECVQDMDHENMFWYRQDPGLGLRLIYFSYDVKMKEKGDIPEGYSVSREKKERFSLILESASTNQTSMYLCASSLGTGRGQPQHFGDGTRLSIL.

This clone appeared many times. This sequence joins TRBV9 and TRBJ2-2, with 10 bases matching TRBD2. The CDR3 loop spans 15 amino acids. Germline V gives CDR1 SGDLS, CDR2 YYNGEE. J lost 6 bases, V lost 2 bases, and 4 bases had no gene match. The CDR3 protein is CASSVQGLAAGELFF. CDR3 DNA: TGTGCCAGCAGCGTTCAAGGACTAGCGGCCGGGGAGCTGTTTTTT.

The J gene is TRBJ1-3, the V gene TRBV19, with 7 bases matching TRBD1. The CDR3 consists of 12 residues. Germline CDR1 is LNHDA and CDR2 is SQIVND (reference sequence). The V gene end was trimmed by 8 bases and the J gene end by 3 bases; junction bases not matched to a gene: 1. Here the CDR3 reads CASRQGGNTIYF. DNA of the CDR3: TGTGCCAGTCGACAGGGTGGAAACACCATATATTTT.

The genes are TRBV11-2 and TRBJ2-3; 8 bases fit TRBD2. The length of the CDR3 is 18 residues. From germline, CDR1 is SGHAT and CDR2 FQNNGV. With V trimmed by 7 bases and J by 2 bases, 17 bases remained unmatched. CDR3 loop: CASKVGGRTLQTTDTQYF. CDR3 nucleotide sequence: TGTGCCAGCAAGGTGGGCGGGAGGACACTACAAACCACAGATACGCAGTATTTT. Full variable domain (missing parts from reference TRBV11-2 and TRBJ2-3): EAGVAQSPRYKIIEKRQSVAFWCNPISGHATLYWYQQILGQGPKLLIQFQNNGVVDDSQLPKDRFSAERLKGVDSTLKIQPAKLEDSAVYLCASKVGGRTLQTTDTQYFGPGTRLTVL.

This chain links TRBV5-5 with TRBJ2-2; 10 bases fit TRBD2. The junction had 2 bases not matched to a gene; V was cut back by 0 bases and J by 3 bases. Germline V gene lookup returns CDR1 SGHKS and CDR2 YYEKEE (reference sequence). The CDR3 has 16 amino acids. The CDR3: CASSLASGGYTGELFF. The CDR3 region has the DNA TGTGCCAGCAGCTTGGCTAGCGGGGGCTACACCGGGGAGCTGTTTTTT.

The sample holds one count of this clone. V is TRBV18 and J is TRBJ1-1; D call uncertain. The CDR3 spans 13 residues. Between the trimmed V and J ends, which lost 6 bases and 4 bases, there was a span of 12 bases. Germline V lookup: CDR1 KGHSH, CDR2 LQKENI. The CDR3 loop is CASSTERGTEAFF. CDR3 DNA: TGTGCCAGCTCGACCGAACGGGGCACTGAAGCTTTCTTT.

V and J are TRBV24-1 and TRBJ2-5, with 7 positions matching TRBD1. J gave up 2 bases and V 4 bases, and 6 bases lay outside the gene matches. Germline loops: CDR1 KGHDR, CDR2 SFDVKD. There are 15 residues in the CDR3. The CDR3 here is CATSDSGTAQETQYF. CDR3 DNA sequence: TGTGCCACCAGTGACTCCGGGACAGCACAAGAGACCCAGTACTTC.